This TCR beta chain was obtained from a study of shared clonotypes between healthy human individuals. With 4 bases removed from V and 1 base from J, the gap between germline ends came to 6 bases. The germline V gene encodes CDR1 SGHDN and CDR2 FVKESK. The CDR3 totals 13 residues. Each subset's genomic DNA was split evenly across several immunoSEQ plates. In the sorted-subset replicate PCRs, 200 ng DNA, around 32,000 T cell genomes, was used. Profiling relied on immunoSEQ multiplex PCR, and the TCRdb table lists in-frame clones only, not all of them. The data hold around 2,000,000 clones, with about 95% observed a single time. CD45RO negativity and positive selection for CCR7 defined naive CD8 cells, a population that excluded terminally differentiated effector memory CD45RA+ cells. For this clone: Its cognate antigen is unknown.

Study-level findings and limits: Measured sharing among donors was expected to vary with sequencing depth. Large depth notwithstanding, sorted-subset sequencing proved incomplete by rarefaction.

This TCR derives from a man younger than 35 in good health. The chain employs TRBV14 and TRBJ2-3, with D uncertain. The sample was naive CD8+ T cells sorted from blood. The CDR3 here is CASSRAGTDTQYF. The CDR3 bases are TGTGCCAGCAGCCGGGCGGGCACAGATACGCAGTATTTT.